These 13 T cell receptor beta chains originate from one sample sequenced in a study of T cells in tuberculosis. This table comes from immunoSEQ multiplex PCR, and its TCRdb copy is limited to in-frame clones, with some not included. The data hold under 30,000 clones, with about 90% observed a single time. The time point is: new active TB diagnosis, blood taken before or within 7 days of starting treatment. This specimen consisted of PBMCs, obtained at tuberculosis diagnosis. All receptors derive from an adult with tuberculosis.

The chain couples TRBV5-4 to TRBJ2-1; D might be TRBD2 (5 bases). CDR3 length equals 17 residues. Germline CDR1 is SGHNT and CDR2 is YYREEE (reference sequence). V dropped 4 bases and J dropped 0 bases, with 17 bases sitting between them. CDR3 loop: CASSRIARGSSYNEQFF. Here the CDR3 DNA reads TGTGCCAGCAGCCGCATCGCTCGGGGAAGCTCCTACAATGAGCAGTTCTTC.

The genes are TRBV9 and TRBJ2-3; D is perhaps TRBD1 (6 bases). The germline V gene has CDR1 SGDLS and CDR2 YYNGEE. The ends were cut back, 1 base at V and 3 bases at J, with 12 bases in the middle. The CDR3 is made up of 15 amino acids. The CDR3 loop is CASSVSGGGTDTQYF. The CDR3 region has the DNA TGTGCCAGCAGCGTAAGTGGGGGCGGGACAGATACGCAGTATTTT.

The rearrangement links TRBV12-5 to TRBJ1-5; D remains unclear. With 4 bases removed from V and 0 bases from J, the gap between germline ends came to 7 bases. Germline CDR1 LGHNT, CDR2 FRNRAP. This CDR3 has 14 residues. CDR3 nucleotide sequence: TGTGCTAGTGGTTCCTTAGTTAGCAATCAGCCCCAGCATTTT. Protein product: CASGSLVSNQPQHF. Full variable domain (outside the CDR3, taken from reference TRBV12-5 and TRBJ1-5): DARVTQTPRHKVTEMGQEVTMRCQPILGHNTVFWYRQTMMQGLELLAYFRNRAPLDDSGMPKDRFSAEMPDATLATLKIQPSEPRDSAVYFCASGSLVSNQPQHFGDGTRLSIL.

This chain connects TRBV6-6 to TRBJ2-2; D not resolved. The germline CDR1 and CDR2 sequences are MNHNY and SVGAGI (reference sequence). V lost 8 bases, J lost 1 base, and 8 bases lay in between. The CDR3 sequence is 13 residues long. The CDR3 sequence: CASGRVNTGELFF. CDR3 in DNA: TGTGCCAGCGGTCGGGTGAACACCGGGGAGCTGTTTTTT.

The V gene is TRBV2, the J gene TRBJ2-3, with 11 bases identical to TRBD2. This CDR3 spans 15 amino acids. Per the germline V gene, CDR1 is SNHLY and CDR2 is FYNNEI. The V and J ends lost 6 bases and 3 bases, in that order; junction bases with no gene match: 5. Written as DNA, the CDR3 is TGTGCCAGCAGGTCTAGCGGGGGGCCGACAGATACGCAGTATTTT. Protein: CASRSSGGPTDTQYF.

The chain recombines TRBV5-1 with TRBJ2-7; 7 bases align to TRBD1. Trimming removed 4 bases from V and 0 bases from J; junction bases left unmatched: 13. Germline V gives CDR1 SGHRS, CDR2 YFSETQ. CDR3 length: 17 residues. For the CDR3, the DNA is TGCGCCAGCAGCAGAACACCGGGACAGACACTCTCCTACGAGCAGTACTTC. Protein product: CASSRTPGQTLSYEQYF.

The V gene is TRBV28, the J gene TRBJ2-2; 7 nucleotides agree with TRBD2. V was pared by 2 bases and J by 0 bases, with 3 bases of the junction left unmatched. The CDR3 totals 16 residues. CDR1 is MDHEN and CDR2 is SYDVKM in the germline V gene. The CDR3 loop reads CASSLGLAANTGELFF. The CDR3 DNA sequence: TGTGCCAGCAGTTTAGGGCTAGCGGCGAACACCGGGGAGCTGTTTTTT. The entire variable domain, with the rest obtained from reference TRBV28 and TRBJ2-2, is as follows: DVKVTQSSRYLVKRTGEKVFLECVQDMDHENMFWYRQDPGLGLRLIYFSYDVKMKEKGDIPEGYSVSREKKERFSLILESASTNQTSMYLCASSLGLAANTGELFFGEGSRLTVL.

The chain is built from TRBV4-3 and TRBJ2-7, with 8 bases fitting TRBD2. Germline V CDR1 and CDR2: LGHNA, YSLEER. This CDR3 is 13 amino acids long. The V and J ends lost 1 base and 7 bases, in that order; junction bases with no gene match: 3. DNA of the CDR3: TGCGCCAGCAGCCAAGGTATAGCGGGGGAGCAGTACTTC. Translation: CASSQGIAGEQYF.

The J gene is TRBJ2-7, the V gene TRBV30, with 7 nucleotides matching TRBD2. The CDR3 runs 14 residues. The germline V gene encodes CDR1 GTSNPN and CDR2 SVGIG (reference sequence). With V trimmed by 5 bases and J by 3 bases, 10 bases remained unmatched. CDR3: CAWGLAARNYEQYF. The CDR3 DNA is TGTGCCTGGGGTCTAGCGGCAAGAAACTACGAGCAGTACTTC. Together with reference TRBV30 and TRBJ2-7, the CDR3 gives the full variable domain: SQTIHQWPATLVQPVGSPLSLECTVEGTSNPNLYWYRQAAGRGLQLLFYSVGIGQISSEVPQNLSASRPQDRQFILSSKKLLLSDSGFYLCAWGLAARNYEQYFGPGTRLTVT.

This chain connects TRBV7-2 to TRBJ1-1; D is ambiguous. Per the germline V gene, CDR1 is SGHTA and CDR2 is FQGNSA. The V end lost 8 bases, the J end lost 8 bases, and 15 bases lay between the germline ends. This CDR3 has 12 amino acids. CDR3 sequence reads: CASRGAPHEAFF. The CDR3 bases are TGTGCCAGCCGGGGAGCTCCCCACGAAGCTTTCTTT.

This sequence joins TRBV6-5 and TRBJ2-1; D might be TRBD2 (6 bases). The V gene's germline CDR1 is MNHEY and CDR2 SVGAGI. Trimming stripped 5 bases from V and 10 bases from J, with 15 bases between. The CDR3 is 13 residues long. The CDR3 loop is CASSRLTSQEQFF. The CDR3 DNA follows: TGTGCCAGCAGTCGCCTGACTAGTCAGGAGCAGTTCTTC.

The chain carries TRBV2 and TRBJ1-1; a possible D gene is TRBD1 (5 bases). V dropped 6 bases and J dropped 4 bases, with 9 bases sitting between them. Germline V gene sequence: CDR1 SNHLY, CDR2 FYNNEI. The CDR3 contains 12 residues. The CDR3, as DNA: TGTGCCAGCAGCCCGGGGGTCACTGAAGCTTTCTTT. As protein: CASSPGVTEAFF. Using reference TRBV2 and TRBJ1-1 for the parts outside the CDR3, the full variable domain is EPEVTQTPSHQVTQMGQEVILRCVPISNHLYFYWYRQILGQKVEFLVSFYNNEISEKSEIFDDQFSVERPDGSNFTLKIRSTKLEDSAMYFCASSPGVTEAFFGQGTRLTVV.

This chain links TRBV7-2 with TRBJ2-7; 10 positions agree with TRBD1. This CDR3 has 18 amino acids. V lost 5 bases and J lost 4; bases outside the gene matches: 17. The germline V gene encodes CDR1 SGHTA and CDR2 FQGNSA. Written as DNA, the CDR3 is TGTGCCAGCAGCCTAAACCCCAGGACAGGGGGAGACCCGTACGAGCAGTACTTC. This codes for CASSLNPRTGGDPYEQYF.